Presented here are 2 T cell receptor beta chains from one specimen sequenced in a study of T-cell reconstitution after alpha-beta-depleted transplantation in children (dated by TCRdb to the mid-2010s). Library prep was done by PCR. Instrument on record: Illumina HiSeq 2500. Molecular barcoding was employed in the preparation of TCR libraries, with unique molecular identifiers being used to normalize TCRbeta repertoire quantification. In-frame beta chains were kept once TCRdb had trimmed the public reads at Q25 with fastp and called clones with MiXCR. Each record represents a unique CDR3 protein, reported with the most common genes and DNA among its rows. The sample has approximately 270,000 distinct CDR3 sequences on record, roughly 9.5% of them singletons. The ten top clones hold around 9.1% of the sample. The sample consisted of PBMCs from the stem cell graft donor, taken from the stem cell graft. The receptors shown here come from a human donor who donated a stem cell graft to a child with SCID.

This clonotype appeared a few times. This sequence joins TRBV4-1 and TRBJ2-1; the match to TRBD1 covers 9 bases. Germline CDR1 reads MGHRA; CDR2 reads YSYEKL. With 4 bases clipped from V and 0 bases from J, the junction kept 7 bases outside the gene matches. The CDR3 has 17 residues. The CDR3, as DNA: TGCGCCAGCAGCCCATGGGGACAGGGAAGCTCCTACAATGAGCAGTTCTTC. This sequence encodes CASSPWGQGSSYNEQFF.

This clonotype was observed at least ten times. The chain uses TRBV5-1 and TRBJ2-7; D might be TRBD1 or TRBD2, each matching 5 bases. The CDR3 contains 14 residues. Germline CDR1 and CDR2: SGHRS and YFSETQ. Trimming shortened V by 3 bases and J by 2 bases, and 12 bases separated the two germline ends. CDR3: CASSSNGGAYEQYF. In DNA form, the CDR3 reads TGCGCCAGCAGCTCGAATGGGGGAGCCTACGAGCAGTACTTC.